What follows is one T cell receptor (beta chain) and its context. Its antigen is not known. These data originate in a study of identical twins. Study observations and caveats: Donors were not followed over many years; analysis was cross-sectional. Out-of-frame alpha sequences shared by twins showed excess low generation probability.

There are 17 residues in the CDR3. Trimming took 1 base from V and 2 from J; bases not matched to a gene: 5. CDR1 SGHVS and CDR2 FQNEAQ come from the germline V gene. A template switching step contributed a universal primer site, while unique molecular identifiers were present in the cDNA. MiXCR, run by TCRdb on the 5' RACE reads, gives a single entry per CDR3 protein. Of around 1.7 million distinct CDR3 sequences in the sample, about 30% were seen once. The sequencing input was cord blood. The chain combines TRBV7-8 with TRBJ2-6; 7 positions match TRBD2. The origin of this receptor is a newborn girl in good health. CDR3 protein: CASSLVSRGAGANVLTF. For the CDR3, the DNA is TGTGCCAGCAGCTTAGTATCACGGGGGGCTGGGGCCAACGTCCTGACTTTC.